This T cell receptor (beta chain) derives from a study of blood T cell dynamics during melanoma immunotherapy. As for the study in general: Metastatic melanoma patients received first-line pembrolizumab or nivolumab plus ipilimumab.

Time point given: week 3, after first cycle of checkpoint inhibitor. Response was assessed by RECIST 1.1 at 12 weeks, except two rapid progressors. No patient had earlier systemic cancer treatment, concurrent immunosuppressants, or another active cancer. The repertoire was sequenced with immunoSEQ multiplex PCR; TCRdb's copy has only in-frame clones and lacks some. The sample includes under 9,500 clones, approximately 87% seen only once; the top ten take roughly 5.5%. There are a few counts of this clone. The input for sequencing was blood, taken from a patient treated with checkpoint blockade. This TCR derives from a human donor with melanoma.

The CDR3 here is CASSFSGTTIGGYTF. The CDR3 coding sequence is TGTGCCAGCAGCTTCTCCGGGACCACAATAGGTGGCTACACCTTC. The genes are TRBV7-8 and TRBJ1-2, with D perhaps TRBD1 (5 bases). Trimming cost V 3 bases and J 7 bases, with 18 bases left between them. Germline lookup yields CDR1 SGHVS and CDR2 FQNEAQ. The CDR3 is 15 residues long.